This T cell receptor (beta chain) was sequenced during a study of T cells after yellow fever vaccination. The study's findings and limits: Most primary-vaccination clones recurred post-booster (roughly 96% CD4, about 90% CD8).

The CDR3 sequence is 14 residues long. Trimming took 7 bases from V and 3 from J, leaving 15 bases between them. A word on this clonotype: The antigen remains undetermined.

5'RACE template switching generated TCR cDNA, adding a universal primer site and UMIs. TCRdb reprocessed the 5' RACE reads via MiXCR and lists one record per CDR3 protein. The sample yields around 600,000 distinct CDR3 sequences, about 12% seen once. The sequence was collected from a man aged 30-40 years who received the YFV17D yellow fever vaccine. The V and J genes are TRBV12-3 or TRBV12-4 and TRBJ2-5; tentative D call: TRBD2 (5 bases). This specimen was PBMCs, taken on the day of the yellow fever booster vaccination. The CDR3 DNA follows: TGTGCCAGCAATCCGGGATTCTTCAAAGAGACCCAGTACTTC. This translates into CASNPGFFKETQYF.